A single sample is the source of the 32 T cell receptor beta chains below, sequenced in a study of T-cell reconstitution after alpha-beta-depleted transplantation in children (TCRdb year 2016). This sample's treatment or condition label indicates: allogeneic hematopoietic cell transplantation with graft depleted of TCRalphabeta T cells and CD19 B cells. Library method: PCR. Sequenced using an Illumina HiSeq 2500. TCR library preparation used molecular barcoding, with unique molecular identifiers applied to normalize quantification of the TCRbeta repertoire. The public sequencing data were trimmed at Q25 with fastp and processed into clonotypes with MiXCR by TCRdb, which kept only in-frame beta chains. Identical CDR3 protein sequences are pooled into one entry, listed with their most common genes and DNA. Across this sample there are about 980,000 distinct CDR3 sequences, with about 29% seen only once. Roughly 27% of the sample comes from the top ten.

The sample in question was PBMCs, mostly from graft donor cells, obtained 360 days after TCRalphabeta/CD19-depleted stem cell transplant. The receptors originated from a boy in the first two years of life who had a stem cell transplant for SCID, so the T cells may come from the graft donor.

This clonotype has only a few counts. The chain uses TRBV6-5 and TRBJ2-7, with 8 bases that match TRBD2. Germline V gene data show CDR1 as MNHEY and CDR2 as SVGAGI. The junction had 4 bases not matched to a gene; V was cut back by 0 bases and J by 3 bases. The CDR3 runs to 15 residues. The CDR3 reads CASSYSGTRVYEQYF. The CDR3 nucleotides read TGTGCCAGCAGTTACTCCGGGACTAGGGTCTACGAGCAGTACTTC.

This clonotype was detected only a few times. This chain joins TRBV20-1 and TRBJ2-1; tentative D call: TRBD2 (5 bases). Germline lookup yields CDR1 DFQATT and CDR2 SNEGSKA (reference sequence). Trimming shortened V by 0 bases and J by 5 bases, and 23 bases separated the two germline ends. The CDR3 is made up of 18 amino acids. The CDR3 protein is CSARDLVAGLFKDNEQFF. For the CDR3, the DNA is TGCAGTGCTAGAGATTTAGTTGCAGGACTCTTTAAAGACAATGAGCAGTTCTTC.

A few counts support this clonotype. V usage is TRBV12-3 or TRBV12-4 and J usage is TRBJ2-1, with 15 positions matching TRBD2. This CDR3 has 18 residues. V lost 1 base and J lost 3; bases outside the gene matches: 4. Here the CDR3 reads CASSLEGLAGGFYNEQFF. CDR3 coding DNA: TGTGCCAGCAGTTTAGAGGGACTAGCGGGGGGTTTCTACAATGAGCAGTTCTTC.

The genes are TRBV5-1 and TRBJ2-5, with 10 bases lining up with TRBD1. J gave up 5 bases and V 1 base, and 2 bases lay outside the gene matches. CDR1 and CDR2 (germline): SGHRS, YFSETQ. This CDR3 comprises 14 residues. As DNA, the CDR3 is TGCGCCAGCAGCTTGAAGGGACAGGGGGAGACCCAGTACTTC. Translated, it gives CASSLKGQGETQYF.

This clonotype has only a few counts. The V and J genes are TRBV18 and TRBJ2-7, with 14 bases that match TRBD2. This CDR3 region has 16 residues. Unmatched junction bases numbered 2, after V lost 4 bases and J lost 0 bases. Looked up from germline, CDR1 is KGHSH and CDR2 is LQKENI. CDR3 region: CASSRLAGGHSYEQYF. CDR3 coding DNA: TGTGCCAGCTCACGACTAGCGGGGGGGCACTCCTACGAGCAGTACTTC.

Many counts were recorded for this clonotype. The chain combines TRBV12-3 or TRBV12-4 with TRBJ2-6; D is ambiguous. Between the trimmed V and J ends, which lost 5 bases and 1 base, there was a span of 3 bases. This CDR3 comprises 13 residues. The CDR3, as DNA: TGTGCCAGCAGTACATCTGGGGCCAACGTCCTGACTTTC. It is translated as CASSTSGANVLTF.

This clonotype was observed a handful of times. V gene TRBV11-2 combines with J gene TRBJ2-5; 7 nucleotides match TRBD1. The germline gives CDR1 SGHAT, CDR2 FQNNGV. V dropped 2 bases and J dropped 2; count of bases not matched to a gene: 8. The CDR3 has 16 amino acids. CDR3 bases: TGTGCCAGCAGCTTAAATCCCGGCAGGGGGCAAGAGACCCAGTACTTC. Protein: CASSLNPGRGQETQYF.

The rearrangement links TRBV12-3 or TRBV12-4 to TRBJ1-1; D perhaps matches TRBD1 (6 bases). Trimming took off 8 bases at V and 4 bases at J, with 14 bases between the two ends. The CDR3 sequence is 13 residues long. The CDR3 region is CASGGARITEAFF. The CDR3 bases are TGTGCCAGCGGGGGGGCCAGGATCACTGAAGCTTTCTTT.

The CDR3 spells CASSRGVLPVGNEKLFF. DNA of the CDR3: TGTGCCAGCAGCCGAGGGGTCCTCCCCGTTGGTAATGAAAAACTGTTTTTT. The chain couples TRBV7-9 to TRBJ1-4; D may be TRBD1 (5 bases). Germline CDR1 SEHNR, CDR2 FQNEAQ (reference sequence). Trimming removed 5 bases at V and 4 bases at J, with 20 bases between. The CDR3 sequence is 17 residues long.

This clonotype was observed a handful of times. CDR3 coding DNA: TGTGCCAGCAGCGTCGATCTTGGGATTCAAGAGACCCAGTACTTC. Amino acid sequence: CASSVDLGIQETQYF. The chain has TRBV9 and TRBJ2-5; unclear D gene. Germline CDR1 SGDLS, CDR2 YYNGEE. The germline V and J ends were trimmed by 2 bases and 2 bases, with 13 bases remaining between them. This CDR3 comprises 15 residues.

V usage is TRBV27 and J usage is TRBJ2-1, with TRBD2 identical over 9 bases. This CDR3 contains 17 residues. Germline CDR1 MNHEY, CDR2 SMNVEV (reference sequence). V shed 6 bases, J shed 7 bases, and the junction held 16 bases outside the gene matches. This CDR3 is CASRSTRGGAIMNEQFF. The CDR3 DNA is TGTGCCAGCAGATCAACCCGCGGGGGGGCCATAATGAATGAGCAGTTCTTC.

The chain carries TRBV5-1 and TRBJ2-1; D unclear. The germline V gene encodes CDR1 SGHRS and CDR2 YFSETQ. V was shortened by 2 bases and J by 5 bases, with 8 bases between the two germline ends. The CDR3 sequence is 13 residues long. The CDR3 DNA reads TGCGCCAGCAGCTTTCGGCTCAACAATGAGCAGTTCTTC. Residues: CASSFRLNNEQFF.

This clonotype has more than one count but fewer than ten. This sequence joins TRBV2 and TRBJ2-1; TRBD2 agrees at 9 bases. Germline V gene sequence: CDR1 SNHLY, CDR2 FYNNEI. V lost 6 bases, J lost 10 bases, and 13 bases stayed unmatched. CDR3 length equals 15 residues. The CDR3 bases are TGTGCCAGCAGCCTCTGGGCTAGCGGGGTCGACGAGCAGTTCTTC. This sequence encodes CASSLWASGVDEQFF. The variable domain in full, with the rest retrieved from reference TRBV2 and TRBJ2-1, is EPEVTQTPSHQVTQMGQEVILRCVPISNHLYFYWYRQILGQKVEFLVSFYNNEISEKSEIFDDQFSVERPDGSNFTLKIRSTKLEDSAMYFCASSLWASGVDEQFFGPGTRLTVL.

The CDR3 loop is CASSSKTGVNTEAFF. As DNA, the CDR3 is TGTGCCAGCAGCTCAAAGACAGGGGTGAACACTGAAGCTTTCTTT. The V and J genes are TRBV9 and TRBJ1-1; 8 bases fit TRBD1. From germline, CDR1 is SGDLS and CDR2 YYNGEE. This CDR3 is 15 amino acids long. The ends lost 4 bases at V and 0 bases at J; junction bases unmatched: 5. Complete variable domain (other parts from reference TRBV9 and TRBJ1-1): DSGVTQTPKHLITATGQRVTLRCSPRSGDLSVYWYQQSLDQGLQFLIQYYNGEERAKGNILERFSAQQFPDLHSELNLSSLELGDSALYFCASSSKTGVNTEAFFGQGTRLTVV.

This clonotype was observed a few times. The V gene is TRBV5-1, the J gene TRBJ2-2; 11 bases match TRBD1. V gave up 4 bases and J gave up 0 bases; unmatched junction bases: 8. The CDR3 extends over 18 amino acids. Germline CDR1 and CDR2: SGHRS and YFSETQ. The CDR3 region has the DNA TGCGCCAGCAGCCTCCGGGACAGGGGGTCGTCGAACACCGGGGAGCTGTTTTTT. Translation: CASSLRDRGSSNTGELFF.

This chain connects TRBV7-9 to TRBJ2-4; possibly TRBD2 for D (6 bases). The CDR3 runs to 16 residues. Germline V gives CDR1 SEHNR, CDR2 FQNEAQ (reference sequence). V lost 3 bases to trimming and J lost 5 bases, with 17 bases between them. The CDR3 region is CASSLFSGEPQNIQYF. The CDR3, as DNA: TGTGCCAGCAGCTTGTTTTCGGGGGAACCTCAAAACATTCAGTACTTC.

The V gene is TRBV11-2, the J gene TRBJ2-3; 12 nucleotides match TRBD2. The trim removed 0 bases at V and 2 bases at J, leaving 9 bases unmatched. Germline-derived CDR1 and CDR2 are SGHAT and FQNNGV. There are 19 residues in the CDR3. The CDR3 sequence is CASSLEALAGGPYTDTQYF. CDR3 in DNA: TGTGCCAGCAGCTTAGAGGCCCTAGCGGGGGGGCCTTACACAGATACGCAGTATTTT. The whole variable domain, remainder taken from reference TRBV11-2 and TRBJ2-3, is EAGVAQSPRYKIIEKRQSVAFWCNPISGHATLYWYQQILGQGPKLLIQFQNNGVVDDSQLPKDRFSAERLKGVDSTLKIQPAKLEDSAVYLCASSLEALAGGPYTDTQYFGPGTRLTVL.

The CDR3 region is CASSRLIGDYGYTF. The DNA for the CDR3 is TGTGCCAGCAGCCGCCTTATCGGGGATTATGGCTACACCTTC. This chain connects TRBV12-3 or TRBV12-4 to TRBJ1-2, with D unclear. The CDR3 length is 14 residues. The ends were cut back, 6 bases at V and 5 bases at J, with 16 bases in the middle.

The rearrangement links TRBV5-1 to TRBJ2-6; D call uncertain. The CDR3 covers 15 residues. Germline CDR1 SGHRS, CDR2 YFSETQ. V shed 7 bases and J shed 0 bases, with 11 bases lying between them. The chain's CDR3 is CASQLLSSGANVLTF. As DNA, the CDR3 is TGCGCCAGCCAGCTCCTTAGCTCTGGGGCCAACGTCCTGACTTTC. The variable domain in full, with the rest retrieved from reference TRBV5-1 and TRBJ2-6, is KAGVTQTPRYLIKTRGQQVTLSCSPISGHRSVSWYQQTPGQGLQFLFEYFSETQRNKGNFPGRFSGRQFSNSRSEMNVSTLELGDSALYLCASQLLSSGANVLTFGAGSRLTVL.

The J gene is TRBJ2-5, the V gene TRBV5-6, with TRBD2 matching 9 bases. From germline, CDR1 is SGHDT and CDR2 YYEEEE. V lost 1 base and J lost 5; bases outside the gene matches: 6. The CDR3 is 15 amino acids. CDR3 bases: TGTGCCAGCAGCTTGAAGGCGGGGGGGCGCGAGACCCAGTACTTC. This sequence encodes CASSLKAGGRETQYF. Variable domain in full (rest from reference TRBV5-6 and TRBJ2-5): DAGVTQSPTHLIKTRGQQVTLRCSPKSGHDTVSWYQQALGQGPQFIFQYYEEEERQRGNFPDRFSGHQFPNYSSELNVNALLLGDSALYLCASSLKAGGRETQYFGPGTRLLVL.

This chain joins TRBV3-1 and TRBJ2-1; 8 bases map to TRBD2. J lost 4 bases, V lost 0 bases, and 8 bases had no gene match. CDR1 is LGHDT and CDR2 is YNNKEL in the germline V gene (reference sequence). The length of the CDR3 is 17 residues. The CDR3 is CASSQDPERGTYNEQFF. The DNA of the CDR3 is TGTGCCAGCAGCCAAGATCCGGAGCGGGGGACGTACAATGAGCAGTTCTTC.

This clonotype turned up a few times. The chain is built from TRBV9 and TRBJ1-4, with no clear D. Germline assignment: CDR1 SGDLS and CDR2 YYNGEE. The CDR3 consists of 14 residues. V lost 4 bases to trimming and J lost 3 bases, with 10 bases between them. The CDR3 loop is CASSRGAANEKLFF. The CDR3 DNA reads TGTGCCAGCAGCCGGGGTGCGGCTAATGAAAAACTGTTTTTT.

The chain has TRBV7-6 and TRBJ1-6; D is undetermined. The CDR3 contains 14 residues. Trimming removed 1 base at V and 10 bases at J, with 11 bases between. Germline V lookup: CDR1 SGHVS, CDR2 FNYEAQ. DNA of the CDR3: TGTGCCAGCAGCTTAGGCGCAGTGATCTCACCCCTCCACTTT. Encoded protein: CASSLGAVISPLHF.

The chain carries TRBV5-6 and TRBJ2-1, with 10 positions matching TRBD2. This CDR3 region has 18 residues. CDR1 is SGHDT and CDR2 is YYEEEE in the germline V gene. Losses at the gene ends were 2 bases for V and 4 bases for J; bases not matched to a gene: 12. CDR3 DNA sequence: TGTGCCAGCAGCTTCAGGACTAGCGGATGGGGTCCGTACAATGAGCAGTTCTTC. This sequence encodes CASSFRTSGWGPYNEQFF.

This clonotype appeared a few times. The V and J genes are TRBV4-2 and TRBJ1-3; 10 nucleotides agree with TRBD1. This CDR3 has 16 amino acids. V lost 3 bases to trimming and J lost 4 bases; unmatched junction nucleotides: 6. CDR1 and CDR2 from the germline V gene are LGHNA and YNFKEQ. Here the CDR3 DNA reads TGTGCCAGCAGCCACCCCGACAGGGGGCTAGGAAACACCATATATTTT. Protein: CASSHPDRGLGNTIYF.

The chain joins TRBV7-2 to TRBJ1-1; D gene uncertain. Looked up from germline, CDR1 is SGHTA and CDR2 is FQGNSA. V was shortened by 3 bases and J by 0 bases, with 11 bases between the two germline ends. CDR3 length equals 15 residues. CDR3 region: CASSFLFSVNTEAFF. In DNA, the CDR3 is TGTGCCAGCAGCTTCCTTTTCTCAGTGAACACTGAAGCTTTCTTT. Combining the CDR3 with reference TRBV7-2 and TRBJ1-1 gives the whole variable domain GAGVSQSPSNKVTEKGKDVELRCDPISGHTALYWYRQSLGQGLEFLIYFQGNSAPDKSGLPSDRFSAERTGGSVSTLTIQRTQQEDSAVYLCASSFLFSVNTEAFFGQGTRLTVV.

The chain couples TRBV7-8 to TRBJ2-3; 8 bases match TRBD2. J lost 4 bases, V lost 5 bases, and 11 bases had no gene match. CDR3 length: 16 amino acids. Germline assignment: CDR1 SGHVS and CDR2 FQNEAQ. This chain's CDR3 is CASSQLAGLGADTQYF. CDR3 nucleotides: TGTGCCAGCAGCCAATTAGCGGGGCTCGGGGCAGATACGCAGTATTTT.

This clonotype has only a few counts. The chain combines TRBV20-1 with TRBJ2-3, with 12 nucleotides matching TRBD2. Per germline, CDR1 DFQATT and CDR2 SNEGSKA (reference sequence). This CDR3 is 16 amino acids long. The ends lost 2 bases at V and 4 bases at J; junction bases unmatched: 7. The CDR3 is CSARSASGGAPDTQYF. The CDR3 DNA is TGCAGTGCTAGATCGGCTAGCGGGGGGGCACCAGATACGCAGTATTTT.

The rearrangement uses TRBV4-2 and TRBJ2-3, with 9 nucleotides matching TRBD2. The CDR3 consists of 19 residues. Looked up from germline, CDR1 is LGHNA and CDR2 is YNFKEQ. V lost 3 bases and J lost 1; bases outside the gene matches: 14. The CDR3 nucleotides are TGTGCCAGCAGCCACCCACTAGCGGGCGGCCCTTGGGGCACAGATACGCAGTATTTT. Translated: CASSHPLAGGPWGTDTQYF.

This clonotype has just a few counts. The chain employs TRBV4-3 and TRBJ1-2; maybe TRBD1 (5 bases). This CDR3 comprises 15 residues. Germline CDR1 and CDR2: LGHNA and YSLEER. The V and J ends lost 4 bases and 6 bases respectively, with 18 bases between them. CDR3 region: CASSRSGIGSNGYTF. CDR3 DNA: TGCGCCAGCAGCCGGTCAGGGATCGGCTCGAATGGCTACACCTTC.

This clonotype was picked up a small number of times. The chain recombines TRBV7-9 with TRBJ2-1; 7 bases are shared with TRBD1. J was trimmed by 9 bases and V by 7 bases; bases with no gene match: 15. The CDR3 runs to 15 residues. Germline values: CDR1 SEHNR, CDR2 FQNEAQ (reference sequence). The CDR3 is CASTASRQGSVEQFF. Here the CDR3 DNA reads TGTGCCAGCACCGCATCTAGACAGGGTTCAGTTGAGCAGTTCTTC.

This clonotype turned up a few times. The J gene is TRBJ2-5, the V gene TRBV28; D not resolved. V lost 4 bases to trimming and J lost 5 bases, with 14 bases between them. This CDR3 is built from 14 residues. CDR1 is MDHEN, CDR2 SYDVKM, per germline. The DNA for the CDR3 is TGTGCCAGCAGTTACGGTGACACCCGGGAGACCCAGTACTTC. Its protein product is CASSYGDTRETQYF.